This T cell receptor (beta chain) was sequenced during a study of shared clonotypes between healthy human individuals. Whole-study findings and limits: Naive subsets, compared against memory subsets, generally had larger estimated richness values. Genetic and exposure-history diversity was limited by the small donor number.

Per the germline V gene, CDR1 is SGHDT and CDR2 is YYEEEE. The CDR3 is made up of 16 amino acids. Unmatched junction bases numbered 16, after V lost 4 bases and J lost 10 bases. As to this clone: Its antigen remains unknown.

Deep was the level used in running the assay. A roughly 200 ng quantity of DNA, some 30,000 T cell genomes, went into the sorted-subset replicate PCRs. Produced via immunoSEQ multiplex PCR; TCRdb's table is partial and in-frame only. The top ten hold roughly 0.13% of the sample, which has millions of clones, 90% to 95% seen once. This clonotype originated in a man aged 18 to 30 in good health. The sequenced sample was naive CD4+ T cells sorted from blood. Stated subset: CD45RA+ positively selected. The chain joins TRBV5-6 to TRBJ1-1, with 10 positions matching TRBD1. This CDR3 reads CASSADRGKAPSGAFF. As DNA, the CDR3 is TGTGCCAGCAGCGCGGACAGGGGGAAGGCTCCGAGTGGAGCTTTCTTT.